The source of this T cell receptor (beta chain) is a study of brain metastases from non-small cell lung cancer. Findings and caveats of the study: Expanded T-cell clones appeared in approximately 60% of brain metastases over primaries.

Germline trimming cut 4 bases from V and 8 bases from J; bases unmatched to any gene: 7. The CDR3 covers 14 residues. From germline, CDR1 is MNHEY and CDR2 SMNVEV (reference sequence). A word on this clone: Its antigen is as yet unknown.

The protocol was immunoSEQ multiplex PCR, while the TCRdb copy is restricted to in-frame clones and leaves out a portion. The sample includes under 3,500 clones, 88% of them seen just once. The clonotype comes from a donor aged 40 or older with non-small cell lung cancer. The sample consisted of primary lung tumor tissue. The genes are TRBV27 and TRBJ2-1, with 8 bases that match TRBD2. The CDR3 loop reads CASSSLAGSDEQFF. The CDR3 DNA reads TGTGCCAGCAGTTCCCTAGCGGGTAGCGATGAGCAGTTCTTC.